The sequence of this T cell receptor beta chain was determined in a study of siplizumab effects on memory and regulatory T cells. Study-level points and caveats: Naive-or-memory phenotypes were unassignable for roughly 80-96% of proliferating CD4+ or CD8+ clones. There appeared to be greater diversity in naive T cells than in memory cells, and naive T cells seemed major contributors to the alloresponse. Siplizumab brought about a significant reduction in alloreactive sequences traceable to unstimulated CD4+ memory cells.

CDR1 and CDR2 from the germline V gene are SGHRS and YFSETQ. Trimming stripped 0 bases from V and 2 bases from J, with 20 bases between. This CDR3 is 18 amino acids long. Assays captured 10^5 or so TCR templates per sample. The repertoire was sequenced with immunoSEQ multiplex PCR; TCRdb's copy has only in-frame clones and lacks some. The data show about 52,000 clones, with about 97% seen just once and under 0.7% held by the top ten. This clone was observed a few times. Its target is not known. The sequenced material came from naive CD4+ T cells sorted from blood. The J gene is TRBJ1-2, the V gene TRBV5-1; maybe TRBD1 (6 bases). The source is a human donor in good health. CDR3 in amino acids: CASSLGPGGGQGNYGYTF. The CDR3 nucleotides read TGCGCCAGCAGCTTGGGGCCGGGTGGGGGCCAAGGAAACTATGGCTACACCTTC.